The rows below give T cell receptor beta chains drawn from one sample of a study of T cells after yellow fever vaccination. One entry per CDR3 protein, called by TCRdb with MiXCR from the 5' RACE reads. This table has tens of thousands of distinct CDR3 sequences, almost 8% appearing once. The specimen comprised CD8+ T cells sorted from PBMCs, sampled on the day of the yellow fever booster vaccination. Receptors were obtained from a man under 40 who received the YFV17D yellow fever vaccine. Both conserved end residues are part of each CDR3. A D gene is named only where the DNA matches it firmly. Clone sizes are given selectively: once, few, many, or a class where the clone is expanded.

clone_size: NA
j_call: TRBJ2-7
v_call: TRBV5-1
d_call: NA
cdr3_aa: CASSYTGGDEQYF
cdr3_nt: TGCGCCAGCAGCTATACAGGTGGCGACGAGCAGTACTTC

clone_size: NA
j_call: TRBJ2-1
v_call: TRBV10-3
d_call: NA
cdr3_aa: CAISETGDPNEQFF
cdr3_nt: TGTGCCATCAGTGAGACCGGAGACCCCAATGAGCAGTTCTTC

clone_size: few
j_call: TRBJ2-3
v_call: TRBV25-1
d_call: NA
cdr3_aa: CASSEYFATGSTDTQYF
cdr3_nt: TGTGCCAGCAGTGAATATTTCGCGACAGGCAGCACAGATACGCAGTATTTT

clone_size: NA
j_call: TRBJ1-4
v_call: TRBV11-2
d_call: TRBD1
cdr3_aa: CASSLDNTGTGDEKLFF
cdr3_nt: TGTGCCAGCAGCTTAGACAATACCGGGACAGGGGACGAAAAACTGTTTTTT

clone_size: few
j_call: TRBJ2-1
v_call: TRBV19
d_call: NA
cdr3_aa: CASSIVAGVNEQFF
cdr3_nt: TGTGCCAGTAGTATAGTGGCAGGGGTCAATGAGCAGTTCTTC

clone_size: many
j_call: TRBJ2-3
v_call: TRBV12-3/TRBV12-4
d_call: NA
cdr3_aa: CASSFRDGTDTQYF
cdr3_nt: TGTGCCAGCAGTTTCCGTGACGGCACAGATACGCAGTATTTT

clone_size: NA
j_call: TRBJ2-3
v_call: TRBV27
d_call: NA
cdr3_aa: CASSLNGPSGTDTQYF
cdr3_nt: TGTGCCAGCAGTTTAAATGGCCCGTCGGGCACAGATACGCAGTATTTT

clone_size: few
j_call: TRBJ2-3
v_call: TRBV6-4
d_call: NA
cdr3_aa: CASSPGRNPDATSTDTQYF
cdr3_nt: TGTGCCAGCAGCCCCGGTCGTAACCCTGACGCCACTAGCACAGATACGCAGTATTTT

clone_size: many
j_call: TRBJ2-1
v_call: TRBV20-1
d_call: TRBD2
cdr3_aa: CSALSGSSYNEQFF
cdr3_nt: TGCAGTGCTTTAAGCGGGAGCTCCTACAATGAGCAGTTCTTC

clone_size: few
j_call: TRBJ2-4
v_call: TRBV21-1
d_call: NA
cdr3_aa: CASRAGIKNIQYF
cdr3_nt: TGTGCCAGCAGGGCGGGGATTAAAAACATTCAGTACTTC

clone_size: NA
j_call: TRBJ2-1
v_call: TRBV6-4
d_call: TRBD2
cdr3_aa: CASSSNRLAGRDEQFF
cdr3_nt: TGTGCCAGCAGTTCTAACAGACTAGCCGGAAGGGATGAGCAGTTCTTC

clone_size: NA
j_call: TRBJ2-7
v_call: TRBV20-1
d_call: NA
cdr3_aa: CSASGEWKSSYEQYF
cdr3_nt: TGCAGTGCTAGCGGGGAGTGGAAATCGAGCTACGAGCAGTACTTC

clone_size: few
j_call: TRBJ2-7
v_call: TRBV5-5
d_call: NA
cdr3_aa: CASSPGIYEQYF
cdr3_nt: TGTGCCAGCAGCCCTGGGATCTACGAGCAGTACTTC

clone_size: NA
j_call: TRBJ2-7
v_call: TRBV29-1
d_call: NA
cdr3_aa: CSVRETSWGYEQYF
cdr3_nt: TGCAGCGTCCGTGAAACTAGCTGGGGTTACGAGCAGTACTTC

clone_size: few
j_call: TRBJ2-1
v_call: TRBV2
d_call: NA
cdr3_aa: CARAPRPGNSYNEQFF
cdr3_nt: TGTGCCAGGGCCCCTCGACCGGGAAATTCCTACAATGAGCAGTTCTTC

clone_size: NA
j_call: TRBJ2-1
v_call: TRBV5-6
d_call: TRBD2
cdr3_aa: CASSFSAGGEQFF
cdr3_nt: TGTGCCAGCAGCTTTTCAGCGGGGGGGGAGCAGTTCTTC

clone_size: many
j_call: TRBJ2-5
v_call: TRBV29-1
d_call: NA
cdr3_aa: CSVETMVRFQETQYF
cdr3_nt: TGCAGCGTTGAAACTATGGTTCGCTTTCAAGAGACCCAGTACTTC

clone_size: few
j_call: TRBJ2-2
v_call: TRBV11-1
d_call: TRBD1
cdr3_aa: CASSRPWTGPDYRSTGELFF
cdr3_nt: TGTGCCAGCAGCCGTCCCTGGACAGGTCCCGACTACCGGAGCACCGGGGAGCTGTTTTTT

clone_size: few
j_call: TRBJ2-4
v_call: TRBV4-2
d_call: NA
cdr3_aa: CASSQDYVGGAKNIQYF
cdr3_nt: TGTGCCAGCAGCCAAGATTATGTGGGAGGAGCCAAAAACATTCAGTACTTC

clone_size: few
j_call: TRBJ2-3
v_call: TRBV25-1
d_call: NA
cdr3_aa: CASSTDSAGDTQYF
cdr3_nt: TGTGCCAGCAGTACGGACAGTGCTGGAGATACGCAGTATTTT

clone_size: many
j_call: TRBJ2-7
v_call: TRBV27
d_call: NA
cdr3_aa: CASSTNPQGEQYF
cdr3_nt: TGTGCCAGCAGTACGAACCCCCAGGGGGAGCAGTACTTC

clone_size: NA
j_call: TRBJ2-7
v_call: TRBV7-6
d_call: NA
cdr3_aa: CASSLAPSSYEQYF
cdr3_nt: TGTGCCAGCAGCTTGGCACCTAGCTCCTACGAGCAGTACTTC

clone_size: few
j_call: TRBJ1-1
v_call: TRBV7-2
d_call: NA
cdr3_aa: CASSYDGVLTGNTEAFF
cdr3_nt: TGTGCCAGCAGCTACGACGGGGTTCTAACTGGGAACACTGAAGCTTTCTTT

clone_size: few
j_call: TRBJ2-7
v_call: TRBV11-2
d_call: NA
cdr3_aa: CASSLVGYSAYEQYF
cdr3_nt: TGTGCCAGCAGCTTAGTTGGGTACAGCGCCTACGAGCAGTACTTC

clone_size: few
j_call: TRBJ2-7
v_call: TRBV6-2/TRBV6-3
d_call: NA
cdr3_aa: CASSQTGSSEQYF
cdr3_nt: TGTGCCAGCAGCCAGACAGGTTCGAGTGAGCAGTACTTC

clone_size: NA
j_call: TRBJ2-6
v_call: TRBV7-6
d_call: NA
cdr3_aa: CASSSRNSGANVLTF
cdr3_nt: TGTGCCAGCAGCTCGCGTAACTCTGGGGCCAACGTCCTGACTTTC

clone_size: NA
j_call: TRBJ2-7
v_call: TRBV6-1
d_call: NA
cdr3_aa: CAGRGSRGYEQYF
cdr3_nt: TGTGCCGGGCGTGGGTCAAGGGGGTACGAGCAGTACTTC

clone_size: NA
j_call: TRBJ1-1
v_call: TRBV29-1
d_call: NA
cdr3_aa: CSVERGGTEAFF
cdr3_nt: TGCAGCGTTGAAAGGGGAGGCACTGAAGCTTTCTTT

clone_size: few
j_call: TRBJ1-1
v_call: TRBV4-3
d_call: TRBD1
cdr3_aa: CASSSQLPPLGTGLTEAFF
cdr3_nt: TGCGCCAGCAGCTCTCAATTACCTCCGCTGGGGACAGGGTTAACTGAAGCTTTCTTT

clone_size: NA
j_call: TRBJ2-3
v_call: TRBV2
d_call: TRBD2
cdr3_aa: CASSGSDSGSTDTQYF
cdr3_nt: TGTGCCAGCAGTGGAAGTGATAGCGGGAGCACAGATACGCAGTATTTT

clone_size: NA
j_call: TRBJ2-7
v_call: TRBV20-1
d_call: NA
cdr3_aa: CSARPQTSDLYEQYF
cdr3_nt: TGCAGTGCTAGACCACAGACCTCTGACTTATACGAGCAGTACTTC

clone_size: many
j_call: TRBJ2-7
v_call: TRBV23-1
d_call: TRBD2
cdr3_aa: CASMSPVSGSYEQYF
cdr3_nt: TGCGCCAGCATGTCGCCCGTAAGCGGGAGCTACGAGCAGTACTTC

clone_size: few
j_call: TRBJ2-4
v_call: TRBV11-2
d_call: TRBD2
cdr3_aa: CASTSLRMSGSELTKNIQYF
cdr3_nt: TGTGCCAGCACCAGCTTAAGGATGAGCGGGAGCGAGCTAACCAAAAACATTCAGTACTTC

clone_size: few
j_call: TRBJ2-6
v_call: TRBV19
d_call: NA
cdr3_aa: CASSISQGSGANVLTF
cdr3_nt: TGTGCCAGTAGTATTTCTCAGGGCTCTGGGGCCAACGTCCTGACTTTC

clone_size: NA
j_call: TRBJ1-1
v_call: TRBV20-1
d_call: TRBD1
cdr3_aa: CSAREEDRMNTEAFF
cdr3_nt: TGCAGTGCTAGAGAAGAGGACAGGATGAACACTGAAGCTTTCTTT

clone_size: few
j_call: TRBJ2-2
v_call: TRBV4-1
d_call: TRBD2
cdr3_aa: CASSQEGLAGVSTGELFF
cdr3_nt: TGCGCCAGCAGCCAAGAAGGACTAGCGGGAGTTAGCACCGGGGAGCTGTTTTTT

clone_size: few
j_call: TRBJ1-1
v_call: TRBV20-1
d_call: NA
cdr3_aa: CSAPDRNTEAFF
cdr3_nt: TGCAGTGCGCCGGACAGAAACACTGAAGCTTTCTTT

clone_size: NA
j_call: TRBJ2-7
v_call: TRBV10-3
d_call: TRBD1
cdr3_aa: CAISEIGDRPYEQYF
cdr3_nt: TGTGCCATCAGTGAGATAGGGGACAGACCCTACGAGCAGTACTTC

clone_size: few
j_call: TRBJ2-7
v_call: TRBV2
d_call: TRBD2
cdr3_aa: CASRGLAESSYEQYF
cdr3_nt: TGTGCCAGCAGGGGACTAGCGGAGAGCTCCTACGAGCAGTACTTC

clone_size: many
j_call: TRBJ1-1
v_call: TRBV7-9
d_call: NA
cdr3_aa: CASSGRGVNTEAFF
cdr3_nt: TGTGCCAGCAGCGGTCGGGGGGTGAACACTGAAGCTTTCTTT

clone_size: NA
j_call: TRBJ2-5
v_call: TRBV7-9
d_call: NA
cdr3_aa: CASSHTFDETQYF
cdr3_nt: TGTGCCAGCAGCCACACGTTTGACGAGACCCAGTACTTC

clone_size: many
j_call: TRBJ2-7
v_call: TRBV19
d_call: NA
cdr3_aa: CASSPRPHYEQYF
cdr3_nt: TGTGCCAGTAGCCCGCGGCCCCACTACGAGCAGTACTTC

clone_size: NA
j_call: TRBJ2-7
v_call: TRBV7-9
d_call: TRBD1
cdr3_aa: CASSLGPTGTYEQYF
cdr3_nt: TGTGCCAGCAGCTTAGGACCGACAGGGACCTACGAGCAGTACTTC

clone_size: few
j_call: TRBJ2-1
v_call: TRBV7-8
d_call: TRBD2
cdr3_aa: CASSFTGLAGGLVNEQFF
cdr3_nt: TGTGCCAGCAGCTTCACCGGACTAGCGGGAGGTCTAGTCAATGAGCAGTTCTTC

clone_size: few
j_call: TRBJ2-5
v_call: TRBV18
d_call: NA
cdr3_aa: CASSPPDDVETQYF
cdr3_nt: TGTGCCAGCTCACCACCCGATGATGTAGAGACCCAGTACTTC

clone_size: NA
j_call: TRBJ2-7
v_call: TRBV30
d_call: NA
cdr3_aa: CAWSVLSYEQYF
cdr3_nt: TGTGCCTGGAGTGTACTTAGCTACGAGCAGTACTTC

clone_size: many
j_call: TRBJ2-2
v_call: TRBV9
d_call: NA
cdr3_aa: CASSVDTGELFF
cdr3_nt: TGTGCCAGCAGCGTAGACACCGGGGAGCTGTTTTTT

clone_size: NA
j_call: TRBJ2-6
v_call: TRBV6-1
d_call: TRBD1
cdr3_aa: CASSEGQGGANVLTF
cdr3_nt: TGTGCCAGCAGTGAGGGACAGGGGGGGGCCAACGTCCTGACTTTC

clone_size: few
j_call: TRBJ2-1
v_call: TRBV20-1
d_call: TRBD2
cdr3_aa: CSAAGTSNGRTYNEQFF
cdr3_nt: TGCAGTGCTGCCGGGACTAGCAACGGGAGGACCTACAATGAGCAGTTCTTC

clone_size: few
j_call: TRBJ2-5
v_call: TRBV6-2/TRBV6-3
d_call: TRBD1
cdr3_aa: CASSWGQITYQETQYF
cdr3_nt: TGTGCCAGCAGTTGGGGACAGATCACGTACCAAGAGACCCAGTACTTC

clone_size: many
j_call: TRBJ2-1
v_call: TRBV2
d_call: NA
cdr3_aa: CASSEYPGVVYNEQFF
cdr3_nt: TGTGCCAGCAGTGAATACCCAGGGGTTGTCTACAATGAGCAGTTCTTC

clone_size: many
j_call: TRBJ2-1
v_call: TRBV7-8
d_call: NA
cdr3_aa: CASRLGVNEQFF
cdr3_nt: TGTGCCAGCAGACTAGGAGTGAATGAGCAGTTCTTC

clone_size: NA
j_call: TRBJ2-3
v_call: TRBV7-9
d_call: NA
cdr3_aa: CASSSPLSPSTDTQYF
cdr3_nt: TGTGCCAGCAGCTCCCCGCTGTCCCCTAGCACAGATACGCAGTATTTT

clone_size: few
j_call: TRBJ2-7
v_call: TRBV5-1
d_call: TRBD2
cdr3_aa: CASSEDLAEVSYEQYF
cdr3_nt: TGCGCCAGCAGCGAAGACCTAGCGGAGGTCTCCTACGAGCAGTACTTC

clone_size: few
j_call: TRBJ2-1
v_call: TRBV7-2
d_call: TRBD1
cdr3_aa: CASSWHSDRGPYNEQFF
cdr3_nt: TGTGCCAGCAGCTGGCACTCCGACAGGGGGCCTTACAATGAGCAGTTCTTC

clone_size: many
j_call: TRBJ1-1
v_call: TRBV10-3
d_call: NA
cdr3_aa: CAISAFGGNTEAFF
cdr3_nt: TGTGCCATCAGTGCCTTTGGCGGTAACACTGAAGCTTTCTTT

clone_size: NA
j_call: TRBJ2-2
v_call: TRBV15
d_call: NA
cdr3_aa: CATSPTPIGVTGELFF
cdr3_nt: TGTGCCACCAGCCCGACACCAATTGGGGTCACCGGGGAGCTGTTTTTT

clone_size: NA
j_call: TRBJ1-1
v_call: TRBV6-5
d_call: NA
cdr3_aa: CASSYFLQGYTEAFF
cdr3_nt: TGTGCCAGCAGTTACTTCCTACAGGGATATACTGAAGCTTTCTTT